The source of this T cell receptor (beta chain) is a study of graft-versus-host responses after intestinal transplantation. Study-level background: Transplants given to recipients were multivisceral, liver-intestinal, or isolated intestinal. Every recipient had anti-thymocyte globulin induction and 2 to 4 years of tacrolimus plus steroids.

Generated by immunoSEQ multiplex PCR, the TCRdb table keeps only in-frame clones and is missing some. The sample holds fewer than 9,500 clones; roughly 69% are singletons and the top ten take 20%. Grafts had their tissue processed, releasing intraepithelial and lamina propria lymphocytes. Study-wide findings and caveats: Graft-donor T cell macrochimerism coincided with high graft-versus-host to host-versus-graft clonal ratios in allografts. GvH clones appeared in recipient marrow, some first in ileum or blood.

Worth noting for this clone: Its target is not known.

Germline loops: CDR1 LGHNA, CDR2 YNFKEQ. This CDR3 spans 16 amino acids. The V and J ends lost 0 bases and 4 bases, in that order; junction bases with no gene match: 3. This chain connects TRBV4-2 to TRBJ2-5; 12 nucleotides line up with TRBD2. The sequences come from ileum tissue, collected 230 to 240 days after intestinal transplantation. The receptor comes from a human patient who received an intestinal transplant, so some T cells may come from the graft donor. The CDR3: CASSQDPSGGAETQYF. CDR3 DNA sequence: TGTGCCAGCAGCCAAGATCCTAGCGGGGGGGCAGAGACCCAGTACTTC.